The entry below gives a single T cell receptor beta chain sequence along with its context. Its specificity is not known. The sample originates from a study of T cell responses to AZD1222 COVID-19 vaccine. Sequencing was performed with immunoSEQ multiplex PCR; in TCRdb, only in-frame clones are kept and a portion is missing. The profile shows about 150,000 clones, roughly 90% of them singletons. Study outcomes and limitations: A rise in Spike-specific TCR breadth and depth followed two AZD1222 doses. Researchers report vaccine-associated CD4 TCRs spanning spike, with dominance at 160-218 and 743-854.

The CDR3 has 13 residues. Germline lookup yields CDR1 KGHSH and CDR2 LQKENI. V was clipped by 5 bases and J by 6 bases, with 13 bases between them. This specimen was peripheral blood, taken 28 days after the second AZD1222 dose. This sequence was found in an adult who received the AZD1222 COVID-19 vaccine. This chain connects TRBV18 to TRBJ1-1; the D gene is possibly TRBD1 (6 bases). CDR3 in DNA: TGTGCCAGCTCAGCCACAGGGAGCGCTGAAGCTTTCTTT. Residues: CASSATGSAEAFF.